A selection of T cell receptor beta chains follows, all from one sample in a study of blood T cell repertoires in COVID-19. Using immunoSEQ multiplex PCR, the repertoire was profiled, and TCRdb retains in-frame clones only, with some absent. Of a few hundred thousand clones detected, approximately 87% appear once; the ten largest clones hold 3.5% to 5.5%. Sequencing was performed on peripheral blood. The receptors here all came from a man aged 55-75 years who had recovered from COVID-19. Each CDR3 is given with its conserved first and last residue. A D gene is named only where the DNA matches it firmly. Expanded clones get a size class; other rows say once, few or many, or leave the size out.

>TRBV19|NA|TRBJ2-2|NA|14
CASSSGQTTGELFF
TGTGCCAGTAGTTCCGGACAGACCACCGGGGAGCTGTTTTTT
>TRBV7-2|NA|TRBJ1-2|NA|15
CASSLDPGRPYGYTF
TGTGCCAGCAGCTTAGACCCAGGGAGGCCTTATGGCTACACCTTC
>TRBV2|NA|TRBJ2-7|NA|12
CASSRQVGEQYF
TGTGCCAGCAGTAGACAGGTAGGGGAGCAGTACTTC
>TRBV24-1|NA|TRBJ2-1|NA|17
CATSDSRRRVSYNEQFF
TGTGCCACCAGTGATTCGCGTCGCAGGGTCTCCTACAATGAGCAGTTCTTC
>TRBV5-1|NA|TRBJ2-3|NA|15
CASSLVGASTDTQYF
TGCGCCAGCAGCTTGGTAGGAGCTAGCACAGATACGCAGTATTTT
>TRBV9|NA|TRBJ1-3|NA|17
CASSVDLGTLSGNTIYF
TGTGCCAGCAGCGTAGATTTGGGGACACTCTCTGGAAACACCATATATTTT
>TRBV6-1|TRBD1|TRBJ2-2|NA|18
CASSARALTGGLTGELFF
TGTGCCAGCAGTGCCCGCGCCTTGACAGGGGGCCTCACCGGGGAGCTGTTTTTT
>TRBV11-2|TRBD2|TRBJ2-5|once|16
CASSLFASGPKETQYF
TGTGCCAGCAGCTTATTCGCTAGCGGACCAAAAGAGACCCAGTACTTC
>TRBV6-2/TRBV6-3|NA|TRBJ2-1|NA|14
CASSLLVLPTTQFF
TGTGCCAGCAGCTTACTAGTTCTCCCTACCACCCAGTTCTTC
>TRBV5-4|NA|TRBJ1-5|few|13
CASSLQGHQPQHF
TGTGCCAGCAGCTTGCAGGGGCACCAGCCCCAGCATTTT
>TRBV16|NA|TRBJ2-7|NA|14
CASSQRSGSYEQYF
TGTGCCAGCAGCCAGCGGAGCGGATCCTACGAGCAGTACTTC
>TRBV30|NA|TRBJ1-3|NA|15
CAWSVGLAAGNTIYF
TGTGCCTGGAGTGTAGGACTCGCAGCTGGAAACACCATATATTTT
>TRBV10-2|NA|TRBJ2-7|NA|14
CASSSDRYSYEQYF
TGCGCCAGCAGCTCCGACAGATACTCCTACGAGCAGTACTTC
>TRBV14|TRBD1|TRBJ1-1|NA|15
CASSPYGTGNTEAFF
TGTGCCAGCAGCCCATACGGGACAGGGAACACTGAAGCTTTCTTT
>TRBV7-6|TRBD2|TRBJ2-7|once|17
CASSLGASGRVFYEQYF
TGTGCCAGCAGCTTAGGTGCTAGCGGGAGGGTATTCTACGAGCAGTACTTC
>TRBV12-5|NA|TRBJ1-5|NA|15
CASGPQGNGNQPQHF
TGTGCTAGTGGTCCACAGGGTAACGGAAATCAGCCCCAGCATTTT
>TRBV5-1|NA|TRBJ2-3|NA|12
CASRDITDTQYF
TGCGCCAGCAGAGACATCACAGATACGCAGTATTTT
>TRBV7-2|NA|TRBJ2-7|once|14
CASSRRAGGGEQYF
TGTGCCAGCAGCCGCCGGGCCGGGGGTGGGGAGCAGTACTTC
>TRBV12-3/TRBV12-4|NA|TRBJ2-1|NA|13
CASRLALVHEQFF
TGTGCCAGCAGGCTAGCCTTAGTCCATGAGCAGTTCTTC
>TRBV30|NA|TRBJ1-1|NA|13
CAWENRMNTEAFF
TGTGCCTGGGAAAACAGGATGAACACTGAAGCTTTCTTT
>TRBV19|NA|TRBJ1-2|NA|13
CASSSFRVGGYTF
TGTGCCAGTAGTTCCTTCAGGGTGGGAGGCTACACCTTC
>TRBV24-1|TRBD1|TRBJ2-7|NA|15
CATSSSGTGGREQYF
TGTGCCACCAGTTCATCCGGGACAGGGGGCCGCGAGCAGTACTTC
>TRBV6-1|NA|TRBJ2-5|NA|12
CASSDLGRGFDF
TGTGCCAGCAGTGATTTAGGCAGGGGCTTTGACTTC
>TRBV3-1/TRBV3-2|NA|TRBJ1-3|NA|17
CASSQDWAAGSGNTIYF
TGTGCCAGCAGCCAAGATTGGGCTGCTGGATCTGGAAACACCATATATTTT
>TRBV6-6|NA|TRBJ2-7|NA|12
CASSPDIYEQYF
TGTGCCAGCAGTCCCGACATCTACGAGCAGTACTTC
>TRBV28|NA|TRBJ1-4|NA|16
CASSSLQGSFGEKLFF
TGTGCCAGCAGTTCACTTCAGGGGTCATTCGGTGAAAAACTGTTTTTT
>TRBV5-4|TRBD1|TRBJ1-2|NA|14
CASSLGTDLYGYTF
TGTGCCAGCAGCCTCGGGACAGACTTATATGGCTACACCTTC
>TRBV28|NA|TRBJ1-4|NA|14
CASSLQVANEKLFF
TGTGCCAGCAGTTTGCAGGTGGCTAATGAAAAACTGTTTTTT
>TRBV5-4|TRBD2|TRBJ2-1|NA|15
CASSLILAGVNEQFF
TGTGCCAGCAGCTTGATCCTAGCGGGAGTAAATGAGCAGTTCTTC
>TRBV5-1|NA|TRBJ2-3|few|15
CASSLGTVQTDTQYF
TGCGCCAGCAGCTTGGGGACAGTCCAGACAGATACGCAGTATTTT
>TRBV28|TRBD2|TRBJ2-3|NA|18
CASPPSSGGILFADTQYF
TGTGCCAGTCCGCCTTCTAGCGGGGGGATATTATTCGCAGATACGCAGTATTTT
>TRBV6-5|TRBD1|TRBJ1-4|NA|14
CASSRQGAYEKLFF
TGTGCCAGCAGTCGACAGGGGGCTTATGAAAAACTGTTTTTT
>TRBV6-1|NA|TRBJ2-7|NA|15
CASSEVLEIRHEQYF
TGTGCCAGCAGTGAAGTCCTAGAGATCCGACACGAGCAGTACTTC
>TRBV30|TRBD2|TRBJ2-3|NA|17
CAWSEILAGGPGDTQYF
TGTGCCTGGAGTGAAATACTAGCGGGAGGGCCAGGGGATACGCAGTATTTT
>TRBV3-1/TRBV3-2|NA|TRBJ1-1|once|15
CASSRVLRENTEAFF
TGTGCCAGCAGCCGCGTTTTGAGGGAAAACACTGAAGCTTTCTTT
>TRBV3-1/TRBV3-2|TRBD1|TRBJ1-2|once|17
CASSHRDRGRGIAGYTF
TGTGCCAGCAGCCACCGGGACAGGGGGCGCGGAATAGCCGGCTACACCTTC
>TRBV14|TRBD2|TRBJ2-1|NA|15
CASSQAGGPYNEQFF
TGTGCCAGCAGCCAAGCGGGGGGGCCTTACAATGAGCAGTTCTTC
>TRBV5-1|NA|TRBJ2-3|NA|15
CASSPGGAITDTQYF
TGCGCCAGCAGCCCCGGGGGAGCGATCACAGATACGCAGTATTTT
>TRBV25-1|NA|TRBJ2-7|NA|14
CASKIRDTTYEQYF
TGTGCCAGCAAAATCCGGGACACTACCTACGAGCAGTACTTC
>TRBV6-2/TRBV6-3|NA|TRBJ2-4|NA|15
CASSYPLGGENIQYF
TGTGCCAGCAGTTACCCCCTTGGGGGCGAAAACATTCAGTACTTC
>TRBV10-3|TRBD1|TRBJ2-7|NA|15
CAISEPGTGSYEQYF
TGTGCCATCAGTGAGCCGGGGACAGGGTCCTACGAGCAGTACTTC
>TRBV6-5|TRBD1|TRBJ1-2|NA|14
CASRTGQGNYGYTF
TGTGCCAGCAGGACGGGACAGGGGAACTATGGCTACACCTTC
>TRBV29-1|TRBD1|TRBJ1-2|NA|15
CSALGRQGPNYGYTF
TGCAGCGCCCTGGGGAGACAGGGGCCTAACTATGGCTACACCTTC
>TRBV28|TRBD1|TRBJ1-2|NA|12
CASSAGTGGYLF
TGTGCCAGCAGTGCTGGGACAGGGGGGTATCTTTTC
>TRBV9|TRBD1|TRBJ2-1|few|15
CASSGRRQGVWEQFF
TGTGCCAGCAGCGGACGCCGACAGGGGGTATGGGAGCAGTTCTTC
>TRBV6-5|NA|TRBJ2-5|NA|13
CASSPGSRETQYF
TGTGCCAGCAGTCCCGGGTCTCGGGAGACCCAGTACTTC
>TRBV2|NA|TRBJ2-2|NA|15
CASKEEPMNTGELFF
TGTGCCAGCAAAGAAGAGCCCATGAACACCGGGGAGCTGTTTTTT
>TRBV19|NA|TRBJ2-5|NA|13
CASRGPAQETQYF
TGTGCCAGCCGAGGGCCGGCACAAGAGACCCAGTACTTC
>TRBV19|NA|TRBJ2-5|NA|13
CASNVIGSETQYF
TGTGCCAGTAACGTTATCGGTTCCGAGACCCAGTACTTC